One and the same sample provided the 24 T cell receptor beta chains below, sequenced in a study of Ad26.COV2.S vaccination and SARS-CoV-2 variants. The table came from immunoSEQ multiplex PCR; TCRdb's copy has only in-frame clones and leaves some out. The sample shows about 680,000 clones, around 92% of them seen only once. Treatment denoted: some 19 received Ad26.COV2.S at low or high dose, single or two shots; five or six received placebo; per-sample allocation not given. At day 63 after the first vaccine or placebo injection, samples were drawn. Source: peripheral blood, taken in a trial of Ad26.COV2.S vaccine versus placebo. These receptors were taken from a person aged 18-60 years who received the Ad26.COV2.S COVID-19 vaccine or a placebo.

This clone was picked up one time. This rearrangement joins TRBV18 to TRBJ1-2; D possibly corresponds to TRBD1 (6 bases). This CDR3 contains 15 residues. CDR1 KGHSH and CDR2 LQKENI come from the germline V gene. Trimming left V 5 bases short and J 2 bases short, with 15 bases between. CDR3 nucleotide sequence: TGTGCCAGCTCAGGACCCGGGACAAGCAACTATGGCTACACCTTC. Residues: CASSGPGTSNYGYTF.

This clone appeared a single time. V is TRBV5-6 and J is TRBJ2-7; 8 nucleotides agree with TRBD2. CDR3 length: 16 residues. Germline CDR1 reads SGHDT; CDR2 reads YYEEEE. With V trimmed by 0 bases and J by 0 bases, 5 bases remained unmatched. The CDR3 DNA reads TGTGCCAGCAGCTTGGCTCTAGCGGGTTTCTCCTACGAGCAGTACTTC. Amino acids: CASSLALAGFSYEQYF.

This CDR3 is CASSQDFGVFGSPLHF. For the CDR3, the DNA is TGTGCCAGCAGCCAAGATTTCGGGGTTTTCGGTTCACCCCTCCACTTT. V is TRBV3-1 (or the pseudogene TRBV3-2) and J is TRBJ1-6; D not certain. The germline V gene encodes CDR1 LGHDT and CDR2 YNNKEL (reference sequence). The CDR3 has 16 residues. Deletions cut 0 bases from V and 9 bases from J, with 15 bases between.

This clone was found a few times. Different DNA sequences within this sample yield the same CDR3. DNA for the CDR3: TGTGCCAGCAGTGAAGAGGCAGGGTACAATTCACCCCTCCACTTT. Translation gives CASSEEAGYNSPLHF. This chain connects TRBV2 to TRBJ1-6; maybe TRBD1 (5 bases). V was shortened by 1 base and J by 7 bases, with 11 bases between the two germline ends. Germline V gene sequence: CDR1 SNHLY, CDR2 FYNNEI. The CDR3 is made up of 15 amino acids. Supplemented by reference TRBV2 and TRBJ1-6, the full variable domain reads EPEVTQTPSHQVTQMGQEVILRCVPISNHLYFYWYRQILGQKVEFLVSFYNNEISEKSEIFDDQFSVERPDGSNFTLKIRSTKLEDSAMYFCASSEEAGYNSPLHFGNGTRLTVT.

Note on this clone: Other DNA sequences of this sample code for an identical CDR3. This chain connects TRBV19 to TRBJ2-7; D is perhaps TRBD2 (7 bases). CDR1 and CDR2 (germline): LNHDA, SQIVND (reference sequence). CDR3 length: 14 amino acids. With 6 bases removed from V and 1 base from J, the gap between germline ends came to 13 bases. The DNA of the CDR3 is TGTGCCAGTAGCTTAGGGGGGGGATCCTACGAGCAGTACTTC. This gives the protein CASSLGGGSYEQYF. The full variable domain, with the rest looked up from reference TRBV19 and TRBJ2-7, is DGGITQSPKYLFRKEGQNVTLSCEQNLNHDAMYWYRQDPGQGLRLIYYSQIVNDFQKGDIAEGYSVSREKKESFPLTVTSAQKNPTAFYLCASSLGGGSYEQYFGPGTRLTVT.

Notes on this clone: Different DNA sequences within this sample yield the same CDR3. V gene TRBV10-3 combines with J gene TRBJ2-2, with 8 bases identical to TRBD1. CDR1 and CDR2 (germline): ENHRY, SYGVKD. The J segment lost 4 bases and the V segment lost 8 bases, leaving 3 bases of the junction unmatched. CDR3 length equals 13 residues. In DNA, the CDR3 is TGTGCCATCTCCGGGACAGGCACCGGGGAGCTGTTTTTT. It is translated as CAISGTGTGELFF.

The gene calls are TRBV12-3 or TRBV12-4 and TRBJ1-1, with 7 bases identical to TRBD1. This CDR3 comprises 11 residues. The V gene end was trimmed by 6 bases and the J gene end by 8 bases; junction bases not matched to a gene: 3. The CDR3 DNA follows: TGTGCCAGCAGCCTGACAGGGGAAGCTTTCTTT. Encoded protein: CASSLTGEAFF.

The CDR3 is CASSLTGTGSTGELFF. CDR3 sequence (DNA): TGTGCCAGCAGCCTCACCGGGACAGGGTCCACCGGGGAGCTGTTTTTT. V is TRBV5-6 and J is TRBJ2-2, with TRBD1 matching 9 bases. This CDR3 has 16 residues. V shed 4 bases and J 4 bases; nucleotides not matched to a gene: 8. Germline CDR1 is SGHDT and CDR2 is YYEEEE.

In this sample, this clone turned up once. This chain connects TRBV4-2 to TRBJ1-5, with D unclear. Germline V lookup: CDR1 LGHNA, CDR2 YNFKEQ. This CDR3 is built from 16 residues. Trimming cost V 0 bases and J 6 bases, with 15 bases left between them. In DNA, the CDR3 is TGTGCCAGCAGCCAAGATATGACGGAGCGCTTTCAGCCCCAGCATTTT. It is translated as CASSQDMTERFQPQHF.

This clone appeared a few times. This sequence joins TRBV7-2 and TRBJ1-5; D not certain. Trimming took off 3 bases at V and 0 bases at J, with 3 bases between the two ends. The CDR3 contains 13 residues. The germline CDR1 and CDR2 sequences are SGHTA and FQGNSA. The CDR3 coding sequence is TGTGCCAGCAGCTTCTATAGCAATCAGCCCCAGCATTTT. It yields the protein CASSFYSNQPQHF.

The V and J genes are TRBV7-6 and TRBJ2-6; D uncertain. The germline CDR1 and CDR2 sequences are SGHVS and FNYEAQ. The CDR3 has 14 amino acids. V dropped 4 bases and J dropped 0 bases, with 4 bases sitting between them. CDR3 region: CASSSYSGANVLTF. The CDR3 bases are TGTGCCAGCAGCTCTTACTCTGGGGCCAACGTCCTGACTTTC. The full variable domain, in which reference TRBV7-6 and TRBJ2-6 provide the parts outside the CDR3, is GAGVSQSPRYKVTKRGQDVALRCDPISGHVSLYWYRQALGQGPEFLTYFNYEAQQDKSGLPNDRFSAERPEGSISTLTIQRTEQRDSAMYRCASSSYSGANVLTFGAGSRLTVL.

The gene calls are TRBV3-1 (or the pseudogene TRBV3-2) and TRBJ2-5; a possible D gene is TRBD2 (5 bases). In germline, CDR1 is LGHDT, CDR2 YNNKEL (reference sequence). The CDR3 has 13 amino acids. V lost 4 bases and J lost 5, with 11 bases in between. The CDR3 bases are TGTGCCAGCAGCCGCGAGGGAGAGGAGACCCAGTACTTC. This codes for CASSREGEETQYF.

The chain is built from TRBV30 and TRBJ1-1; D not certain. V was clipped by 0 bases and J by 5 bases, with 13 bases between them. The CDR3 length is 14 residues. Germline-derived CDR1 and CDR2 are GTSNPN and SVGIG (reference sequence). In DNA, the CDR3 is TGTGCCTGGAGTGTAGGACCCCTAGGGACTGAAGCTTTCTTT. Encoded protein: CAWSVGPLGTEAFF.

The chain links TRBV21-1 to TRBJ2-7; the table's TRBD2 call for D was not verified on the DNA. TRBV21-1 is labeled a pseudogene. This CDR3 region has 16 residues. The CDR3, as DNA: TGTGCCAGCAGCAAGGAGGCGGGGGCACACGACTACGAGCAGTACTTC. Protein: CASSKEAGAHDYEQYF.

The rearrangement joins TRBV2 to TRBJ2-5; D tentatively fits TRBD1 or TRBD2 (6 bases each). The V gene lost 6 bases and the J gene lost 4 bases, with 18 bases spanning the gap. The CDR3 totals 15 residues. CDR1 is SNHLY, CDR2 FYNNEI, per germline. CDR3 sequence reads: CASRRNRGEGETQYF. The CDR3 DNA reads as TGTGCCAGCAGACGAAATAGGGGGGAAGGAGAGACCCAGTACTTC.

This clone was picked up one time. The chain links TRBV18 to TRBJ1-2; D might be TRBD1 (6 bases). CDR1 is KGHSH, CDR2 LQKENI, per germline. The CDR3 consists of 13 residues. The V and J ends lost 5 bases and 1 base respectively, with 8 bases between them. CDR3 in amino acids: CASSKQGNYGYTF. Here the CDR3 DNA reads TGTGCCAGCTCAAAACAGGGTAACTATGGCTACACCTTC. Complete variable domain (other parts from reference TRBV18 and TRBJ1-2): NAGVMQNPRHLVRRRGQEARLRCSPMKGHSHVYWYRQLPEEGLKFMVYLQKENIIDESGMPKERFSAEFPKEGPSILRIQQVVRGDSAAYFCASSKQGNYGYTFGSGTRLTVV.

The chain combines TRBV14 with TRBJ1-1; the D gene is possibly TRBD1 (5 bases). Germline CDR1 is SGHDN and CDR2 is FVKESK. V was cut by 2 bases and J by 1 base, with 17 bases left in between. The CDR3 extends over 17 amino acids. CDR3 nucleotide sequence: TGTGCCAGCAGCCAATTCGGGGCAGCTTCAGGGAACACTGAAGCTTTCTTT. Residues: CASSQFGAASGNTEAFF. The complete variable domain, with remaining parts taken from reference TRBV14 and TRBJ1-1, reads EAGVTQFPSHSVIEKGQTVTLRCDPISGHDNLYWYRRVMGKEIKFLLHFVKESKQDESGMPNNRFLAERTGGTYSTLKVQPAELEDSGVYFCASSQFGAASGNTEAFFGQGTRLTVV.

This clone has just a few counts. The gene calls are TRBV6-6 and TRBJ2-7, with a tentative D call TRBD1 (5 bases). The CDR3 loop spans 13 amino acids. Trimming took 4 bases from V and 2 from J, leaving 9 bases between them. CDR1 and CDR2 (germline): MNHNY, SVGAGI (reference sequence). In nucleotides, the CDR3 is TGTGCCAGCAGTTCAAGGGGCACCTACGAGCAGTACTTC. It is translated as CASSSRGTYEQYF.

This clone was observed once. V is TRBV2 and J is TRBJ2-7; D possibly corresponds to TRBD2 (6 bases). The CDR3 is 14 amino acids. V was pared by 6 bases and J by 2 bases, with 14 bases between. Germline CDR1 is SNHLY and CDR2 is FYNNEI. The CDR3 nucleotides are TGTGCCAGCAGAGAGGGACTTACGCCCTACGAGCAGTACTTC. Translated, it gives CASREGLTPYEQYF.

The rearrangement joins TRBV28 to TRBJ2-7; D is uncertain. V lost 2 bases and J 3 bases, leaving 11 bases between the germline ends. This CDR3 has 14 amino acids. In germline, CDR1 is MDHEN, CDR2 SYDVKM. The CDR3 here is CASSLGSNYYEQYF. The CDR3 DNA reads as TGTGCCAGCAGTTTAGGTAGCAACTACTACGAGCAGTACTTC.

V is TRBV19 and J is TRBJ1-1; possibly TRBD1 for D (5 bases). CDR1 and CDR2 (germline): LNHDA, SQIVND (reference sequence). The CDR3 is 17 residues long. Between the trimmed V and J ends, which lost 4 bases and 4 bases, there was a span of 22 bases. The CDR3 DNA follows: TGTGCCAGTAGTACTCTTGCGGGACCCAGGCTCAGCACTGAAGCTTTCTTT. Translated: CASSTLAGPRLSTEAFF.

The V call is TRBV19, the J call TRBJ2-1; 7 nucleotides line up with TRBD2. Germline V gene data show CDR1 as LNHDA and CDR2 as SQIVND (reference sequence). This CDR3 has 15 amino acids. V dropped 5 bases and J dropped 3; count of bases not matched to a gene: 7. CDR3 sequence reads: CASSPVAGLYNEQFF. The CDR3 DNA follows: TGTGCCAGTAGTCCGGTAGCGGGCCTCTACAATGAGCAGTTCTTC.

CDR3 in amino acids: CASSQSGHLVEKLFF. The CDR3 DNA reads as TGCGCCAGCAGCCAATCGGGACACTTGGTTGAAAAACTGTTTTTT. V and J are TRBV5-1 and TRBJ1-4; a weak D match, TRBD1 (6 bases). The ends were cut back, 4 bases at V and 7 bases at J, with 17 bases in the middle. The CDR3 extends over 15 amino acids. Germline values: CDR1 SGHRS, CDR2 YFSETQ. Full variable domain (rest looked up from reference TRBV5-1 and TRBJ1-4): KAGVTQTPRYLIKTRGQQVTLSCSPISGHRSVSWYQQTPGQGLQFLFEYFSETQRNKGNFPGRFSGRQFSNSRSEMNVSTLELGDSALYLCASSQSGHLVEKLFFGSGTQLSVL.

This chain's CDR3 is CASSPAGTKGYNEQFF. The CDR3 DNA sequence: TGTGCCAGCAGCCCTGCGGGGACTAAGGGTTACAATGAGCAGTTCTTC. The V call is TRBV7-2, the J call TRBJ2-1, with 7 bases fitting TRBD2. Per the germline V gene, CDR1 is SGHTA and CDR2 is FQGNSA. The CDR3 is 16 amino acids. The trim removed 5 bases at V and 4 bases at J, leaving 11 bases unmatched.